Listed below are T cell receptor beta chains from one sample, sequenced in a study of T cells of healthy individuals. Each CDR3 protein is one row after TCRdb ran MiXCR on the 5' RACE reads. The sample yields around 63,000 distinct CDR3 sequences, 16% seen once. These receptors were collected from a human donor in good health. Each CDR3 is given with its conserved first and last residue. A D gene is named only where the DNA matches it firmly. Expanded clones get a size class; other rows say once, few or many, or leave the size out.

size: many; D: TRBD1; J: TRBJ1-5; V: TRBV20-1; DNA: TGCAGTGCTAGAGATTTGGGCAGGGGGCCTGAGGTCAATCAGCCCCAGCATTTT; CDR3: CSARDLGRGPEVNQPQHF
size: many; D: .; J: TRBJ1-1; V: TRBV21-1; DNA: TGTGCCAGCAGCAAGGGGTCTGGGCTGAACACTGAAGCTTTCTTT; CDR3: CASSKGSGLNTEAFF
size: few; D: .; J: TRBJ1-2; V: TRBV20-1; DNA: TGCAGCGCGTCCAGCGGTTCCTATGGCTACACCTTC; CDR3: CSASSGSYGYTF
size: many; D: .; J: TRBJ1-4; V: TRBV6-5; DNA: TGTGCCAGCAGACCCGGGACTCAAGTTGAAAAACTGTTTTTT; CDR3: CASRPGTQVEKLFF
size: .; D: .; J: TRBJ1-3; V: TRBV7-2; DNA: TGTGCCAGCAGCCCGGGGGGGGCAGGTGGAAACACCATATATTTT; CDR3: CASSPGGAGGNTIYF
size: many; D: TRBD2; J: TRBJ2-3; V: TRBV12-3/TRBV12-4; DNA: TGTGCCAGCCGGACTAGCGGATCGGGAGATACGCAGTATTTT; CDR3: CASRTSGSGDTQYF
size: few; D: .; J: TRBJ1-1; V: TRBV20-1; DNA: TGCAGTGCTAGAGGGGGATCGAACACTGAAGCTTTCTTT; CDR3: CSARGGSNTEAFF
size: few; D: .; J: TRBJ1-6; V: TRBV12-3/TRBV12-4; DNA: TGTGCCAGCAGTTTAGACGGCCGGGGACCCCTCCACTTT; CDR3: CASSLDGRGPLHF
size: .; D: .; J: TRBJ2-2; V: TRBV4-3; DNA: TGCGCCAGCAGCCAAGTTCCCTCAGGGGGGTTGACCGGGGAGCTGTTTTTT; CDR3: CASSQVPSGGLTGELFF
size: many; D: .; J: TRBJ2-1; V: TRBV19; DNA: TGTGCCAGTAGTACTACGGGCCCGTACAATGAGCAGTTCTTC; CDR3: CASSTTGPYNEQFF
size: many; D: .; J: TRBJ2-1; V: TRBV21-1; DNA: TGTGCCAGCAGCAAAGTATGCGGACAGGGTCGCAATGAGCAGTTCTTC; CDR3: CASSKVCGQGRNEQFF
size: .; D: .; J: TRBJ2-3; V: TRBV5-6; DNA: TGTGCCAGCAGCTTGAAATCGGGGTTCACAGATACGCAGTATTTT; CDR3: CASSLKSGFTDTQYF
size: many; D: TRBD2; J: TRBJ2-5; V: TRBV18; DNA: TGTGCCAGCTCACCAAGCGGGGGACTACAAGAGACCCAGTACTTC; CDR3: CASSPSGGLQETQYF
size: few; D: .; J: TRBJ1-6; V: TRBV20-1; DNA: TGCAGTGCTCTCTCGTCGGGGGTGAATTCACCCCTCCACTTT; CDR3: CSALSSGVNSPLHF
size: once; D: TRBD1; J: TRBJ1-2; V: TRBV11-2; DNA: TGTGCCAGCAGCTTATCAGCAGGGGGAGGCTACACCTTC; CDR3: CASSLSAGGGYTF
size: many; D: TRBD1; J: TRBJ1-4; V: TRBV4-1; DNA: TGCGCCAGCAGAGGACAGGGGACCGATGAAAAACTGTTTTTT; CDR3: CASRGQGTDEKLFF
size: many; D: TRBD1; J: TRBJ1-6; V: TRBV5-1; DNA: TGCGCCAGCAGCTTGGCCGGGACAGGGTCTTCACCCCTCCACTTT; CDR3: CASSLAGTGSSPLHF
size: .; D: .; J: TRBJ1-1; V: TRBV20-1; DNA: TGCAGTGCTGGGGGTTGGGAGGGCCGGAACACTGAAGCTTTCTTT; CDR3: CSAGGWEGRNTEAFF
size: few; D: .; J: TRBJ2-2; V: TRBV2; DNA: TGTGCCAGCAGTGACCCTTACACCGGGGAGCTGTTTTTT; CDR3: CASSDPYTGELFF
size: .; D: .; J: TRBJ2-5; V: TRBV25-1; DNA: TGTGCCAGCAGCCGGGACCGGGATTTGGAGACCCAGTACTTC; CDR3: CASSRDRDLETQYF
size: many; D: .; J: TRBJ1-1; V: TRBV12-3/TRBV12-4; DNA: TGTGCCAGCACGGTCCACGACGGGGGCATGAACACTGAAGCTTTCTTT; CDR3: CASTVHDGGMNTEAFF
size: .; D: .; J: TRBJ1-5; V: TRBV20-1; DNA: TGCAGTGCTAGAGGCCCTTATAGCAATCAGCCCCAGCATTTT; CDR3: CSARGPYSNQPQHF
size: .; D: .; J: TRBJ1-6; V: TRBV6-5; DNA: TGTGCCAGCAGTTACTCGATCATCATCGTACCGAATTCACCCCTCCACTTT; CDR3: CASSYSIIIVPNSPLHF
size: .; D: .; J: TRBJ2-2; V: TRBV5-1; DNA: TGCGCCAGCAGCCCAACTCCCGTCGCAGGGACCGGGGAGCTGTTTTTT; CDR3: CASSPTPVAGTGELFF
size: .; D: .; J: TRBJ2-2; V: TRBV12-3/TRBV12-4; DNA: TGTGCCAGCAGTTTATGGGACGGGGAGCTGTTTTTT; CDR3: CASSLWDGELFF
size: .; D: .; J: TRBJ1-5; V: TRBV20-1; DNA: TGCAGTGCTACTAAGCTGGAGGGGAATCAGCCCCAGCATTTT; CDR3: CSATKLEGNQPQHF
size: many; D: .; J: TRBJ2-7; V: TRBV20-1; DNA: TGCAGTGCTGAGCTGGTAGAAACGCGCTACGAGCAGTACTTC; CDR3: CSAELVETRYEQYF
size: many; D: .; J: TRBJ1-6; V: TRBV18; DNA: TGTGCCAGCTCACCAAGGGGACCCCAGGGGAAAGGGGTCTCCTATAATTCACCCCTCCACTTT; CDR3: CASSPRGPQGKGVSYNSPLHF
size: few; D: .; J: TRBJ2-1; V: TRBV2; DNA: TGTGCCATTAAGCGGGCAGGGGGAGGCAATGAGCAGTTCTTC; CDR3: CAIKRAGGGNEQFF
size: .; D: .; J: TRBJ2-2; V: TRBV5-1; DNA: TGCGCCAGCAGCTTGGGTGCCTGGAACACCGGGGAGCTGTTTTTT; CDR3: CASSLGAWNTGELFF
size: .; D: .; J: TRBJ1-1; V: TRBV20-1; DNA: TGCAGTGCAAAAGCGGTGCTAATTCCCCGGGCCAACACTGAAGCTTTCTTT; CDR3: CSAKAVLIPRANTEAFF
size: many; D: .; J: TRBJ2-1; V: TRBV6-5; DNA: TGTGCCAGCATATCGGGGGCCGGCTACAATGAGCAGTTCTTC; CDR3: CASISGAGYNEQFF
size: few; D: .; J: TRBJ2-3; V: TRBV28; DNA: TGTGCCAGCAGTTTATTCGGGCAGAGCACAGATACGCAGTATTTT; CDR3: CASSLFGQSTDTQYF
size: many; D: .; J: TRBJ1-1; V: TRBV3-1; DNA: TGTGCCAGCAGTTACCTGGGAGAAGCTTTCTTT; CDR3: CASSYLGEAFF
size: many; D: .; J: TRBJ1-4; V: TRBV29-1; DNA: TGCAGCGCTATGCCGGCAACTAATGAAAAACTGTTTTTT; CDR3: CSAMPATNEKLFF
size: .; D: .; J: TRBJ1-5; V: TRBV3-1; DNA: TGTGCCAGCAGCCAATACGTTAATCAGCCCCAGCATTTT; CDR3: CASSQYVNQPQHF
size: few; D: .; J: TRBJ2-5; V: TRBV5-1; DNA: TGCGCCAGCAGCTTAGACAGCCAAGAGACCCAGTACTTC; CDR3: CASSLDSQETQYF
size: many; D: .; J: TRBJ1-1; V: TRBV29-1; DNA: TGCAGTGGAGCTCCGGGAACTGAAGCTTTCTTT; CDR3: CSGAPGTEAFF
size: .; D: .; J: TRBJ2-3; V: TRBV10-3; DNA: TGTGCCATCAATCCAGGGCCGGGAGATACGCAGTATTTT; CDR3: CAINPGPGDTQYF
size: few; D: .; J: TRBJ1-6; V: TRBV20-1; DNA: TGCAGTGCTAGGCCCCGGGGGGGGGTTGGCAATTCACCCCTCCACTTT; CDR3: CSARPRGGVGNSPLHF
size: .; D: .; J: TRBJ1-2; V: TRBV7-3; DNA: TGTGCCAGCAGCTTAATGGGAGGGTATGATGGCTACACCTTC; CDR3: CASSLMGGYDGYTF
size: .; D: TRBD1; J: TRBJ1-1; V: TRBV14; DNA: TGTGCCAGCAGCTTCGGGGACAGTTGGGAGACTGAAGCTTTCTTT; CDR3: CASSFGDSWETEAFF
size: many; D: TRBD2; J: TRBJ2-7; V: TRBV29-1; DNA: TGCAGCGTTGCTAGCGGTTTCTCCTACGAGCAGTACTTC; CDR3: CSVASGFSYEQYF
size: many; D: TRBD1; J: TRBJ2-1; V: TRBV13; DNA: TGTGCCAGCAGCTCAGGGGGAGTGAGTGAGCAGTTCTTC; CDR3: CASSSGGVSEQFF
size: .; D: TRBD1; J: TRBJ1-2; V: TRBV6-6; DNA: TGTGCCAGCAGTTCTAGGACAGGGGGGATCTCTGGCTACACCTTC; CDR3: CASSSRTGGISGYTF
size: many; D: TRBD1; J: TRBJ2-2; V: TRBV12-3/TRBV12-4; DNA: TGTGCCAGCAAGACCGGGACAGGGGTCACCGGGGAGCTGTTTTTT; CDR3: CASKTGTGVTGELFF
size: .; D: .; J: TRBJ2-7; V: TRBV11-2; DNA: TGTGCCAGCAGCTTAGATTACGGGGGATTTAACGAGCAGTACTTC; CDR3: CASSLDYGGFNEQYF
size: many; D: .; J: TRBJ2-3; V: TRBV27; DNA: TGTGCCAGCAGCGAGATCCCTAGATCTCCCACAGATACGCAGTATTTT; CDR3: CASSEIPRSPTDTQYF
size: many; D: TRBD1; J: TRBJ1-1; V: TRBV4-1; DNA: TGCGCCAGCAGCCGAAGCCGGGACAGGAATGGACTAACTGAAGCTTTCTTT; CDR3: CASSRSRDRNGLTEAFF
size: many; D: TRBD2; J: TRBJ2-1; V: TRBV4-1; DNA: TGCGCCAGCAGCCTAATCAGGACTAGCGGGAAGAATGAGCAGTTCTTC; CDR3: CASSLIRTSGKNEQFF
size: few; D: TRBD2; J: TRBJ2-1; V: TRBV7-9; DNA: TGTGCCAGCAGCCCAGGGAGCGGGAGAGTTAATGAGCAGTTCTTC; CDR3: CASSPGSGRVNEQFF
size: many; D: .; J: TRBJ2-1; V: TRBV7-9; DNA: TGTGCCAGCAGCTTCCTATTGCAGGGGCGCGATGAGCAGTTCTTC; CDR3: CASSFLLQGRDEQFF
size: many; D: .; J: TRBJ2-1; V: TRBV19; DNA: TGTGCCAGTAGTCCCTGGGGGCACAATGAGCAGTTCTTC; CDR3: CASSPWGHNEQFF